These 8 T cell receptor beta chains were sequenced from one sample in a study of PD-1 blockade in classical Hodgkin lymphoma. Time point noted: cycle 4 day 1 (C4D1), after 6 weeks of nivolumab. All patients experienced relapse after autologous stem cell transplantation, and brentuximab vedotin exposure was variable. From thawed PBMCs, CD4+ T cells were purified using magnetic negative selection. Generated by immunoSEQ multiplex PCR, the TCRdb table keeps only in-frame clones and is missing some. The repertoire includes 30,000 to 35,000 clones, under 90% of them detected once, and roughly 0.83% sits in the top ten. Sequenced here: CD4+ T cells from blood, sampled before the fourth cycle of nivolumab. The receptors here all came from a human donor with classical Hodgkin lymphoma.

The chain combines TRBV5-1 with TRBJ2-3; tentatively, D is TRBD2 (6 bases). The V end lost 4 bases, the J end lost 0 bases, and 12 bases lay between the germline ends. The CDR3 is 15 amino acids. Germline CDR1 reads SGHRS; CDR2 reads YFSETQ. The CDR3 nucleotides read TGCGCCAGCAGCGAGCAGCGGGCGAGCACAGATACGCAGTATTTT. Encoded protein: CASSEQRASTDTQYF.

This clone was seen once. DNA for the CDR3: TGTGCCAGCTCACCGACCGGGACATCGAAAGAGACCCAGTACTTC. It translates to CASSPTGTSKETQYF. V gene TRBV18 combines with J gene TRBJ2-5; perhaps TRBD1 as D (6 bases). V was clipped by 3 bases and J by 3 bases, with 14 bases between them. CDR3 length: 15 amino acids. Germline CDR1 and CDR2: KGHSH and LQKENI. Full variable domain (missing parts from reference TRBV18 and TRBJ2-5): NAGVMQNPRHLVRRRGQEARLRCSPMKGHSHVYWYRQLPEEGLKFMVYLQKENIIDESGMPKERFSAEFPKEGPSILRIQQVVRGDSAAYFCASSPTGTSKETQYFGPGTRLLVL.

The chain recombines TRBV11-2 with TRBJ2-5, with 9 bases aligning to TRBD1. Germline V CDR1 and CDR2: SGHAT, FQNNGV. The CDR3 consists of 16 residues. The V segment lost 5 bases and the J segment 2 bases; nucleotides outside the gene matches: 9. CDR3 bases: TGTGCCAGCAGCACTCGGGGACAGGGTGGGCAAGAGACCCAGTACTTC. Translating it yields CASSTRGQGGQETQYF.

The CDR3 spells CASSPRADEQFF. CDR3 DNA: TGCGCCAGCAGTCCACGGGCAGACGAGCAGTTCTTC. The genes are TRBV5-1 and TRBJ2-1; no clear D gene. Trimming took 5 bases from V and 10 from J, leaving 13 bases between them. Germline loops: CDR1 SGHRS, CDR2 YFSETQ. The CDR3 totals 12 residues.

V and J are TRBV7-3 and TRBJ2-2, with a tentative D call TRBD1 (5 bases). Trimming left V 5 bases short and J 6 bases short, with 16 bases between. The germline V gene encodes CDR1 SGHTA and CDR2 FQGTGA. The CDR3 is 15 amino acids. The CDR3 sequence: CASSQGRVSAGELFF. The CDR3 nucleotides are TGTGCCAGCAGCCAGGGAAGGGTTTCGGCCGGGGAGCTGTTTTTT.

The chain employs TRBV5-1 and TRBJ1-2; 8 bases align to TRBD1. Germline lookup yields CDR1 SGHRS and CDR2 YFSETQ. V trimming: 4 bases; J trimming: 7 bases; junction bases outside the gene matches: 18. The CDR3 has 17 amino acids. The CDR3 is CASSPRLATGVYVGYTF. CDR3 nucleotide sequence: TGCGCCAGCAGCCCTCGACTCGCGACAGGGGTTTACGTTGGCTACACCTTC. Full variable domain (rest looked up from reference TRBV5-1 and TRBJ1-2): KAGVTQTPRYLIKTRGQQVTLSCSPISGHRSVSWYQQTPGQGLQFLFEYFSETQRNKGNFPGRFSGRQFSNSRSEMNVSTLELGDSALYLCASSPRLATGVYVGYTFGSGTRLTVV.

This clone is termed medium-sized. V usage is TRBV5-1 and J usage is TRBJ1-1; D remains ambiguous. The germline V and J ends were trimmed by 2 bases and 3 bases, with 14 bases remaining between them. The germline V gene encodes CDR1 SGHRS and CDR2 YFSETQ. The CDR3 spans 15 residues. In nucleotides, the CDR3 is TGCGCCAGCAGCTTCGATGGACTCCGGGACACTGAAGCTTTCTTT. Its translation: CASSFDGLRDTEAFF. Drawing the rest from reference TRBV5-1 and TRBJ1-1, the complete variable domain is KAGVTQTPRYLIKTRGQQVTLSCSPISGHRSVSWYQQTPGQGLQFLFEYFSETQRNKGNFPGRFSGRQFSNSRSEMNVSTLELGDSALYLCASSFDGLRDTEAFFGQGTRLTVV.

This chain connects TRBV9 to TRBJ2-2, with 9 bases aligning to TRBD1. This CDR3 has 15 amino acids. Trimming at V came to 4 bases and at J to 4 bases, leaving 5 bases not matched to a gene. Germline assignment: CDR1 SGDLS and CDR2 YYNGEE. CDR3 sequence (DNA): TGTGCCAGCAGCCACCGGGACAGGGTCACCGGGGAGCTGTTTTTT. Protein: CASSHRDRVTGELFF.